The clone carrying this T cell receptor (beta chain) was counted between two and nine times. Its antigen remains unidentified. Researchers collected approximately 9.5 milliliters of peripheral blood from every single donor. This entry is derived from a study of blood T cells in healthy people across ages. General observations from the study: TCR beta diversity was tightly associated with the proportion of naive T cells. Naive CD4+ cell counts and diversity both ran higher in long-lived than in aged donors.

Germline V gene lookup returns CDR1 SGHTA and CDR2 FQGNSA. This CDR3 has 15 amino acids. Trimming took off 2 bases at V and 0 bases at J, with 7 bases between the two ends. Primed by a sample-barcoded 5' primer and a J-beta primer mix, a second PCR proceeded for about 6 to 12 cycles. Every cDNA molecule bore a tag from a template-switch adaptor containing 12 random nucleotides. One entry per CDR3 protein results from TCRdb running MiXCR on the 5' RACE reads. Of 710,000 or so distinct CDR3 sequences in the sample, 22% are singletons; the top ten hold about 22%. This clonotype was sampled from a man aged 65-85 years in good health. The V gene is TRBV7-2, the J gene TRBJ1-4; D ambiguous. The sequencing input was blood. The DNA of the CDR3 is TGTGCCAGCAGCTTACAGAAGACAACTAATGAAAAACTGTTTTTT. It encodes CASSLQKTTNEKLFF. Using reference TRBV7-2 and TRBJ1-4 for the parts outside the CDR3, the full variable domain is GAGVSQSPSNKVTEKGKDVELRCDPISGHTALYWYRQSLGQGLEFLIYFQGNSAPDKSGLPSDRFSAERTGGSVSTLTIQRTQQEDSAVYLCASSLQKTTNEKLFFGSGTQLSVL.